The present TCR beta chain was sequenced within a study of T cells in Graves' hyperthyroidism and ophthalmopathy. Study results and limitations: In validation, the model predicted ophthalmopathy. These predictions came a median approximately six months before onset.

RNA transcripts gave rise to amplified TCR beta CDR3 regions. The primer set for the first-round RT-PCR of the TCR CDR3 was HTBI. In TCRdb, the multiplex PCR reads were re-called with MiXCR into one record per CDR3 protein. The sample holds about 770,000 distinct CDR3 sequences; around 20% are singletons and the top ten take 15% to 20%. Notes on this clonotype: Its cognate antigen is unknown.

Between the trimmed V and J ends, which lost 6 bases and 1 base, there was a span of 12 bases. Germline values: CDR1 MNHNS, CDR2 SASEGT. The length of the CDR3 is 15 residues. The chain couples TRBV6-1 to TRBJ2-2; D may be TRBD2 (5 bases). This sequence originates from a woman aged 45-65 years with Graves' hyperthyroidism that later progressed to Graves' ophthalmopathy. Sequencing input: blood. CDR3 in DNA: TGTGCCAGCAGCCGGGATGGCAGGAACACCGGGGAGCTGTTTTTT. The encoded protein is CASSRDGRNTGELFF.